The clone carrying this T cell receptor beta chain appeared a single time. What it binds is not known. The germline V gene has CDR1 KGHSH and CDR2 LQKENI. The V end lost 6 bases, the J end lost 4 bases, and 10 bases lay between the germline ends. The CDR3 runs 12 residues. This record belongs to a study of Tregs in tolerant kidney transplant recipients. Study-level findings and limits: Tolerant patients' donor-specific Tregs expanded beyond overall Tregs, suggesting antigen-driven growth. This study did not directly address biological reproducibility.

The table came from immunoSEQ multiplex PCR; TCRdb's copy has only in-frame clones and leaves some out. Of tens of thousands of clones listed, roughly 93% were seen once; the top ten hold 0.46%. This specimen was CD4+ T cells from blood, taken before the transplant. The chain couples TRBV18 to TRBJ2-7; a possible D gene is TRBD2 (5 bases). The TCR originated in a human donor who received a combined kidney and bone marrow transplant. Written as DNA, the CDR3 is TGTGCCAGCTCCCGGACGGGGTACGAGCAGTACTTC. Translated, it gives CASSRTGYEQYF.